These 29 T cell receptor delta chains originate from one sample sequenced in a study of gamma-delta T cells after stem cell transplantation. TCRdb reanalysed the RT-PCR reads with CATT. The data show more than 1,000 delta-chain clones, with roughly 3% seen just once and almost 35% held by the top ten. The sequenced sample was gamma-delta T cells. The receptor set was obtained from a human donor. It is not recorded whose cells these are; they may come from a transplant donor.

Regarding this clone: With a far larger clone one base away, a read error is the likely cause. This same CDR3 is encoded by further DNA sequences in the sample. CDR3 DNA: TGTGCCTGTGACCCCATTGTTCATACTGGGGCCCCCGCTCCGGAGGGACTCATCTTC. Its protein is CACDPIVHTGAPAPEGLIF. The chain uses TRDV2 and TRDJ1; 7 bases are a match to TRDD3. The CDR3 has 19 amino acids. Germline V gene lookup returns CDR1 GEAIGNYY and CDR2 EKD.

This clone was observed a few times. TCRdb's entry gives the protein of a much larger clone, which mismatches this DNA's translation at residue 12, likely from a read error; the protein reported here is translated from the DNA. The CDR3, as DNA: TGTGCCTGTGACACCGCGGGGGAGGCAAGCTCCCGGGACACCCGACAGATGTTTTTC. Its translation is CACDTAGEASSRDTRQMFF. The chain links TRDV2 to TRDJ3, with D tentatively TRDD3 (6 bases). Germline V gives CDR1 GEAIGNYY, CDR2 EKD. CDR3 length: 19 residues.

As concerns this clone: The amino acid sequence in TCRdb belongs to a much larger clone and departs from this DNA's translation at residue 5, likely a sequencing read error; the sequence shown is translated from the DNA. The CDR3 loop is CACDHLGDTRSWDTRQMFF. The DNA of the CDR3 is TGTGCCTGTGACCATCTGGGGGATACGCGATCCTGGGACACCCGACAGATGTTTTTC. The chain couples TRDV2 to TRDJ3; 12 bases agree with TRDD3. CDR1 is GEAIGNYY and CDR2 is EKD in the germline V gene. Trimming removed 3 bases from V and 1 base from J; junction bases left unmatched: 6. This CDR3 is built from 19 residues.

Comment on this clone: With a far larger clone one base away, a read error is the likely cause. This sample also contains other DNA sequences that code for the same CDR3. The rearrangement joins TRDV2 to TRDJ1; TRDD3 matches at 10 bases. The CDR3 spans 15 residues. Germline loops: CDR1 GEAIGNYY, CDR2 EKD. CDR3: CACDTLGDRGDKLIF. DNA for the CDR3: TGTGCCTGCGACACTCTGGGGGATAGGGGCGATAAACTCATCTTT.

This clone ranks as large. This sample also contains other DNA sequences that code for the same CDR3. V and J are TRDV2 and TRDJ1; 8 bases align to TRDD3. J lost 1 base, V lost 1 base, and 16 bases had no gene match. This CDR3 spans 19 amino acids. In germline, CDR1 is GEAIGNYY, CDR2 EKD. The CDR3 is CACDTAGGIRFQTTDKLIF. CDR3 sequence (DNA): TGTGCCTGTGACACGGCGGGAGGGATACGCTTCCAGACCACCGATAAACTCATCTTT.

By sample fraction, this clone is large (0.1 to 1%). The same CDR3 can be traced to other DNA sequences in this sample. J is TRDJ1 and V is TRDV2; 10 bases fit TRDD3. Germline V CDR1 and CDR2: GEAIGNYY, EKD. The ends lost 4 bases at V and 0 bases at J; junction bases unmatched: 7. This CDR3 spans 16 amino acids. CDR3 bases: TGTGCCTGTGAGTTGTTGGGGGATACATACACCGATAAACTCATCTTT. Translating it yields CACELLGDTYTDKLIF.

This clone counts as large. Other DNA sequences within the sample encode an identical CDR3. The V and J genes are TRDV2 and TRDJ1, with 12 positions matching TRDD3. The V segment lost 2 bases and the J segment 5 bases; nucleotides outside the gene matches: 5. Germline CDR1 and CDR2: GEAIGNYY and EKD. The CDR3 loop spans 15 amino acids. The CDR3 sequence is CACDSLLGDTDKLIF. CDR3 nucleotides: TGTGCCTGTGACAGCCTACTGGGGGATACAGATAAACTCATCTTT.

As regards this clone: For this DNA, TCRdb reports the protein of a much larger clone, which diverges at residue 8, most likely from a read error; the protein presented here is translated directly from the DNA. The chain couples TRDV2 to TRDJ1; possible D gene TRDD3, 6 bases. V shed 3 bases and J shed 1 base, with 11 bases lying between them. The CDR3 is made up of 14 amino acids. Germline lookup yields CDR1 GEAIGNYY and CDR2 EKD. The DNA of the CDR3 is TGTGCCTGTGACCCTCTGGGGCGCACCGATAAACTCATCTTT. Its translation: CACDPLGRTDKLIF.

This clone was recorded a few times. A far bigger clonotype differs at one base, so this is likely a read error. Other nucleotide sequences in the sample specify the same CDR3. In DNA form, the CDR3 reads TGTGCCTGTGACACCATTGGGGGCGTCTCCTGGGACACCCGACAGATGTTCTTC. Amino acids: CACDTIGGVSWDTRQMFF. V is TRDV2 and J is TRDJ3, with D maybe TRDD3 (6 bases). This CDR3 has 18 amino acids. Germline CDR1 GEAIGNYY, CDR2 EKD.

Details on this clone: A read error likely explains why the TCRdb protein, taken from a much larger clone, differs from this DNA's translation at residue 8; the protein shown is translated from the DNA. The chain joins TRDV2 to TRDJ1; perhaps TRDD1 as D (5 bases). The V gene lost 2 bases and the J gene lost 4 bases, with 13 bases spanning the gap. From germline, CDR1 is GEAIGNYY and CDR2 EKD. There are 14 residues in the CDR3. CDR3 coding DNA: TGTGCCTGTGACAGAATAGAGAGGCGCGATAAACTCATCTTT. Protein sequence: CACDRIERRDKLIF.

This clone was detected a few times. This likely reflects a read error, since a far larger clone is one base away. This rearrangement joins TRDV2 to TRDJ1, with 7 bases fitting TRDD3. The CDR3 sequence is 14 residues long. The germline V gene has CDR1 GEAIGNYY and CDR2 EKD. The CDR3 sequence: CACDYTGVTDKPIF. The CDR3 DNA reads TGTGCCTGTGACTACACTGGGGTTACCGATAAACCCATCTTT.

By share, this clone counts as large. In the same sample, other DNA sequences code for this CDR3. This rearrangement joins TRDV2 to TRDJ3, with D possibly matching TRDD3 (6 bases). The CDR3 spans 19 residues. The V and J ends lost 0 bases and 0 bases respectively, with 14 bases between them. Per the germline V gene, CDR1 is GEAIGNYY and CDR2 is EKD. CDR3 in DNA: TGTGCCTGTGACACCGCGGGGGAGGCAAGCTCCTGGGACACCCGACAGATGTTTTTC. Residues: CACDTAGEASSWDTRQMFF.

About this clone itself: This probably arose from a read error, given a far larger clone one base away. Other DNA sequences within the sample encode an identical CDR3. The J gene is TRDJ1, the V gene TRDV2; 10 nucleotides align to TRDD3. This CDR3 has 14 amino acids. Looked up from germline, CDR1 is GEAIGNYY and CDR2 is EKD. CDR3 region: CACDSLGDYDKLIF. The CDR3 DNA is TGTGCCTGTGACTCACTGGGGGATTACGATAAACTCATATTT.

Concerning this clone itself: TCRdb's protein for this DNA is that of a much larger clone and differs from the translation at residue 14, likely a read error; the protein shown is the DNA translation. The chain carries TRDV2 and TRDJ3; a possible D gene is TRDD3 (6 bases). The CDR3 spans 19 residues. From germline, CDR1 is GEAIGNYY and CDR2 EKD. The CDR3 nucleotides read TGTGCCTGTGACACCGCGGGGGAGGCAAGCTCCTGGGACATCCGACAGATGTTTTTC. Its translation: CACDTAGEASSWDIRQMFF.

There are a few counts of this clone. Translating this DNA gives a protein that differs at residue 11 from the TCRdb one, which belongs to a much larger clone; a read error is likely, and the protein shown is this translation. The chain recombines TRDV2 with TRDJ1; TRDD3 agrees at 7 bases. The CDR3 is made up of 17 amino acids. V lost 1 base and J lost 0; bases outside the gene matches: 10. Per the germline V gene, CDR1 is GEAIGNYY and CDR2 is EKD. The CDR3 protein is CACDTIGTGANTDKLIF. As DNA, the CDR3 is TGTGCCTGTGACACGATCGGTACTGGGGCCAACACCGATAAACTCATCTTT.

This clone was picked up a small number of times. A read error is likely here: a far larger clone is one base away. The chain uses TRDV2 and TRDJ3, with TRDD3 matching 13 bases. The V gene end was trimmed by 3 bases and the J gene end by 0 bases; junction bases not matched to a gene: 13. Germline V gene data show CDR1 as GEAIGNYY and CDR2 as EKD. This CDR3 has 22 amino acids. CDR3 region: CACDAVLGDTRRSSWDTRQMFF. The CDR3 region has the DNA TGTGCCTGTGACGCGGTACTGGGGGATACGCGAAGGAGCTCCTGGGACACCCGACAGATGTTTTTC.

This clone was seen a few times. This DNA's translation and the protein TCRdb lists, from a much larger clone, do not match at residue 17, likely due to a read error; the protein shown is translated from the DNA. V and J are TRDV2 and TRDJ3; perhaps TRDD3 as D (6 bases). The CDR3 covers 19 residues. Germline CDR1 reads GEAIGNYY; CDR2 reads EKD. CDR3 DNA: TGTGCCTGTGACACCGCGGGGGAGGCAAGCTCCTGGGACACCCGACAGAAGTTTTTC. This translates into CACDTAGEASSWDTRQKFF.

A note on this clone: It is likely a read error: a sequence one base away is far more abundant. V and J are TRDV2 and TRDJ1; the D gene is possibly TRDD3 (6 bases). Germline CDR1 GEAIGNYY, CDR2 EKD. The CDR3 totals 17 residues. Trimming left V 3 bases short and J 4 bases short, with 23 bases between. The CDR3 loop reads CACDSVGVPPGGDKLIF. The CDR3 DNA reads TGTGCCTGTGACTCCGTGGGGGTACCCCCGGGCGGCGATAAACTCATCTTT.

The V call is TRDV2, the J call TRDJ1, with 8 bases identical to TRDD3. This CDR3 is 14 amino acids long. J gave up 3 bases and V 3 bases, and 5 bases lay outside the gene matches. CDR1 and CDR2 (germline): GEAIGNYY, EKD. Here the CDR3 DNA reads TGTGCCTGTGACTCAGTACTGGGGGCCGATAAACTCATCTTT. Translating it yields CACDSVLGADKLIF.

By share of the sample, this clone is medium-sized (0.01 to 0.1%). This likely traces to a read error, being one base from a far larger clone. The sample holds other DNA sequences that translate to the same CDR3. The chain employs TRDV2 and TRDJ1; 13 bases line up with TRDD3. This CDR3 contains 21 residues. V trimming: 3 bases; J trimming: 0 bases; junction bases outside the gene matches: 18. Germline loops: CDR1 GEAIGNYY, CDR2 EKD. The CDR3 sequence is CACDLVGGTGGYGGYTDKLIF. CDR3 DNA: TGTGCCTGTGACCTCGTCGGTGGTACTGGGGGATACGGCGGCTACACCGATAAACTCATCTTT.

Of note for this clone: A far bigger clonotype differs at one base, so this is likely a read error. Within the sample, other DNA sequences also encode this same CDR3. The CDR3 region is CACDITGDPNSWDTRQMFF. CDR3 nucleotides: TGTGCCTGTGACATTACCGGGGACCCGAACTCCTGGGACACCCGACAGATGTTTTTC. This chain joins TRDV2 and TRDJ3, with a possible D match to TRDD3 (5 bases). Trimming removed 2 bases from V and 0 bases from J, with 16 bases in between. The CDR3 totals 19 residues. Germline CDR1 and CDR2: GEAIGNYY and EKD.

This clone was counted once. V is TRDV2 and J is TRDJ1; 8 nucleotides line up with TRDD3. Trimming cost V 0 bases and J 4 bases; bases outside gene matches: 3. Per the germline V gene, CDR1 is GEAIGNYY and CDR2 is EKD. The CDR3 spans 14 residues. CDR3 sequence: CACDTLLGDDKLIF. As DNA, the CDR3 is TGTGCCTGTGACACCCTCCTGGGGGACGATAAACTCATCTTT.

Of note for this clone: A far larger clone differs by one base, so this is likely a read error. This chain joins TRDV2 and TRDJ3, with D perhaps TRDD3 (6 bases). CDR1 and CDR2 from the germline V gene are GEAIGNYY and EKD. The CDR3 extends over 19 amino acids. This CDR3 reads CACDTGWGGSSRDTRQMFF. Written as DNA, the CDR3 is TGTGCCTGTGACACCGGCTGGGGAGGAAGCTCCCGGGACACCCGACAGATGTTTTTC.

Only a few counts were recorded for this clone. The protein recorded in TCRdb matches a much larger clone and deviates from this DNA's translation at residue 9, suggesting a read error; the protein here is obtained by translating the DNA. J is TRDJ1 and V is TRDV2, with TRDD3 matching 7 bases. The CDR3 sequence is 14 residues long. Germline CDR1 and CDR2: GEAIGNYY and EKD. V was clipped by 3 bases and J by 3 bases; unmatched bases: 6. The CDR3: CACDYTGVADKLIF. The CDR3 nucleotides read TGTGCCTGTGACTACACTGGGGTTGCCGATAAACTCATCTTT.

Comments on this clone: This sequence is one base from a far larger clone and is likely a read error. The same CDR3 can be traced to other DNA sequences in this sample. The chain carries TRDV2 and TRDJ1, with 12 bases that match TRDD3. V lost 7 bases to trimming and J lost 1 base; unmatched junction nucleotides: 9. The germline V gene encodes CDR1 GEAIGNYY and CDR2 EKD. The CDR3 loop spans 16 amino acids. CDR3 sequence: CACEALGDTGTDKLIF. The DNA of the CDR3 is TGTGCCTGCGAGGCACTGGGGGATACTGGCACCGATAAACTCATCTTT.

A few counts support this clone. The translation of this DNA and the TCRdb protein of a much larger clone differ at residue 10, probably owing to a read error; the protein shown here is translated from the DNA. V gene TRDV2 combines with J gene TRDJ3; weak D call: TRDD3 (6 bases). V dropped 0 bases and J dropped 0 bases, with 14 bases sitting between them. CDR1 and CDR2 from the germline V gene are GEAIGNYY and EKD. This CDR3 has 19 amino acids. The CDR3 sequence: CACDTAGEAGSWDTRQMFF. The CDR3, as DNA: TGTGCCTGTGACACCGCGGGGGAGGCAGGCTCCTGGGACACCCGACAGATGTTTTTC.

This clone was counted only a few times. V and J are TRDV2 and TRDJ3; TRDD3 might be the D (6 bases). This CDR3 is built from 19 residues. The germline V gene has CDR1 GEAIGNYY and CDR2 EKD. V gave up 0 bases and J gave up 0 bases, with 14 bases separating them. The CDR3 spells CACDTAGDPNSWDTRQMFF. The CDR3 DNA reads TGTGCCTGTGACACCGCGGGGGACCCGAACTCCTGGGACACCCGACAGATGTTTTTC.

About this clone itself: TCRdb has a much larger clone's protein, which differs at residue 3 from the translation of this DNA, likely because of a read error; what is shown is the protein translated from the DNA. The V and J genes are TRDV2 and TRDJ1, with 8 bases lining up with TRDD3. The CDR3 contains 17 residues. Germline assignment: CDR1 GEAIGNYY and CDR2 EKD. CDR3 DNA sequence: TGTGCCAGTGACCGGCTTACTGGGGGGTTATACACCGATAAACTCATCTTT. It encodes CASDRLTGGLYTDKLIF.

This clone was seen a handful of times. A far larger clone is off by one base, so a read error is likely. The chain links TRDV2 to TRDJ3, with 10 bases identical to TRDD3. The germline gives CDR1 GEAIGNYY, CDR2 EKD. This CDR3 contains 22 residues. In DNA form, the CDR3 reads TGTGCCTGTGACGGCGTACTGGGGGATCCGACCCACAGCTCCCGGGACACCCGACAGATGTTTTTC. As protein: CACDGVLGDPTHSSRDTRQMFF.